This note documents a single T cell receptor (beta chain) sequence. Its antigen remains unidentified. The data originate from a study of CD8 T cell repertoires and HIV-1 epitope variants. Study at large: T cells were stimulated with Twenty-five Gag and Nef peptides separately. Enriched T cells were co-cultured with equal autologous T cell-negative cells. The baseline condition was 1M T cells left uncultured.

V was pared by 4 bases and J by 2 bases, with 16 bases of the junction left unmatched. There are 18 residues in the CDR3. Germline V gives CDR1 SGHAT, CDR2 FQNNGV. The data were produced by immunoSEQ multiplex PCR, yet TCRdb's version contains in-frame clones alone and is incomplete. This repertoire shows 5,500 to 7,000 clones, around 66% found once; its top ten account for around two fifths. The clonotype comes from a male donor with HIV. This chain connects TRBV11-2 to TRBJ1-2, with 7 bases matching TRBD1. Sequencing used cultured CD8+ T cells derived from PBMCs. CDR3 protein: CASSSTFGTAFLNYGYTF. The CDR3 DNA is TGTGCCAGCAGCTCTACTTTTGGGACAGCCTTTCTAAACTATGGCTACACCTTC.